These 9 T cell receptor beta chains were all obtained from the same sample, sequenced in a study of T cells in Graves' hyperthyroidism and ophthalmopathy. What was amplified from RNA transcripts were TCR beta CDR3 regions. The study used the HTBI primer set for a first-round RT-PCR of the TCR CDR3. TCRdb recomputed calls from the multiplex PCR reads with MiXCR, one row per CDR3 protein. This table holds 610,000 or so distinct CDR3 sequences, 46% found once. Sequencing used peripheral blood or thyroid tissue (not recorded which). These receptors were obtained from a woman aged 18 to 35 with Graves' hyperthyroidism.

This clonotype was seen only a few times. The V gene is TRBV7-6, the J gene TRBJ2-3; tentatively, D is TRBD1 or TRBD2 (5 bases each). V lost 7 bases to trimming and J lost 1 base, with 12 bases between them. CDR1 is SGHVS, CDR2 FNYEAQ, per germline. The CDR3 is 14 amino acids. CDR3 DNA: TGTGCCAGCATGGGGGAGCTTGGCACAGATACGCAGTATTTT. This translates into CASMGELGTDTQYF. The whole variable domain, remainder taken from reference TRBV7-6 and TRBJ2-3, is GAGVSQSPRYKVTKRGQDVALRCDPISGHVSLYWYRQALGQGPEFLTYFNYEAQQDKSGLPNDRFSAERPEGSISTLTIQRTEQRDSAMYRCASMGELGTDTQYFGPGTRLTVL.

The rearrangement links TRBV10-3 to TRBJ1-2; D not certain. CDR1 and CDR2 from the germline V gene are ENHRY and SYGVKD. V lost 3 bases to trimming and J lost 5 bases, with 7 bases between them. The CDR3 has 12 residues. CDR3: CAISDSGYGYTF. For the CDR3, the DNA is TGTGCCATCAGTGACTCGGGGTATGGCTACACCTTC.

The chain couples TRBV14 to TRBJ2-4; D unresolved. V lost 5 bases and J lost 6, with 8 bases in between. This CDR3 contains 12 residues. Per the germline V gene, CDR1 is SGHDN and CDR2 is FVKESK. CDR3 DNA: TGTGCCAGCAGCACCCCTCGAAACATTCAGTACTTC. It specifies CASSTPRNIQYF. The full variable domain, with the rest looked up from reference TRBV14 and TRBJ2-4, is EAGVTQFPSHSVIEKGQTVTLRCDPISGHDNLYWYRRVMGKEIKFLLHFVKESKQDESGMPNNRFLAERTGGTYSTLKVQPAELEDSGVYFCASSTPRNIQYFGAGTRLSVL.

Points on this clonotype: At one of its ends the junction is not consistent with the germline gene, which may arise from a read error. This sequence joins TRBV5-1 and TRBJ2-6; the D gene is possibly TRBD1 (6 bases). Germline CDR1 reads SGHRS; CDR2 reads YFSETQ. This CDR3 region has 16 residues. CDR3 bases: TGCGCCGGCAGCTCGGGACATACCTCTGGGGCCAACGTCCTGACTTTC. This codes for CAGSSGHTSGANVLTF.

Ten or more counts support this clonotype. The chain combines TRBV5-1 with TRBJ2-7; D may correspond to TRBD1 or TRBD2 (6 bases each). Between the trimmed V and J ends, which lost 1 base and 2 bases, there was a span of 13 bases. Germline values: CDR1 SGHRS, CDR2 YFSETQ. CDR3 size: 15 residues. CDR3 DNA sequence: TGCGCCAGCAGCTTGACGGGGGCGCCCACCTACGAGCAGTACTTC. Its translation is CASSLTGAPTYEQYF.

This clonotype came up many times. V gene TRBV7-9 combines with J gene TRBJ2-2; no clear D gene. Germline CDR1 SEHNR, CDR2 FQNEAQ (reference sequence). V was trimmed by 3 bases and J by 0 bases, leaving 11 bases between them. The CDR3 length is 16 residues. The CDR3 sequence: CASSFRVVANTGELFF. In DNA, the CDR3 is TGTGCCAGCAGCTTTCGAGTTGTAGCGAACACCGGGGAGCTGTTTTTT.

The J gene is TRBJ2-7, the V gene TRBV20-1; 10 nucleotides agree with TRBD2. CDR3 length: 14 amino acids. Germline loops: CDR1 DFQATT, CDR2 SNEGSKA (reference sequence). V was clipped by 5 bases and J by 4 bases; unmatched bases: 8. The CDR3 loop is CSARTAGGPYEQYF. The CDR3 DNA is TGCAGTGCTCGGACAGCGGGAGGGCCGTACGAGCAGTACTTC.

The rearrangement links TRBV20-1 to TRBJ2-7; D is possibly TRBD1 or TRBD2 (10 bases each). The DNA matches TRBJ2-1 better at its end, which makes the J call doubtful. CDR1 and CDR2 (germline): DFQATT, SNEGSKA (reference sequence). The CDR3 totals 19 residues. CDR3: CSAPGQGEGLADFYNEQFF. The DNA for the CDR3 is TGCAGTGCTCCAGGACAGGGGGAAGGACTAGCGGACTTCTACAATGAGCAGTTCTTC.

In regard to this clonotype: A junction end diverges from the germline sequence, so it may reflect a read error. The rearrangement uses TRBV7-9 and TRBJ1-6; D is possibly TRBD1 (6 bases). Germline CDR1 reads SEHNR; CDR2 reads FQNEAQ (reference sequence). The CDR3 is made up of 16 amino acids. This chain's CDR3 is CASSLRGASYISPLHF. The DNA of the CDR3 is TGTGCCAGCAGCTTGCGGGGGGCTTCCTATATTTCACCCCTCCACTTT. Complete variable domain (other parts from reference TRBV7-9 and TRBJ1-6): DTGVSQNPRHKITKRGQNVTFRCDPISEHNRLYWYRQTLGQGPEFLTYFQNEAQLEKSRLLSDRFSAERPKGSFSTLEIQRTEQGDSAMYLCASSLRGASYISPLHFGNGTRLTVT.